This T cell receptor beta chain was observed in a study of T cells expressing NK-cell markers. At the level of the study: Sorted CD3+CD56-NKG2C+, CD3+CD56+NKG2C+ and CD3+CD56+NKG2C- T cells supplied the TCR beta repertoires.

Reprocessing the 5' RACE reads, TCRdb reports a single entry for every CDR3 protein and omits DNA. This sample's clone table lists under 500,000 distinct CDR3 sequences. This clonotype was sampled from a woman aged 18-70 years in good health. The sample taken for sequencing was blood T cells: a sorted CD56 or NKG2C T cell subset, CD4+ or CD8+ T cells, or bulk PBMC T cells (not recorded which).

CDR3 sequence reads: CASSWGVSTDTQYF. V and J are TRBV5-6 and TRBJ2-3. The CDR3 runs to 14 residues. CDR1 SGHDT and CDR2 YYEEEE come from the germline V gene.